These 8 T cell receptor beta chains were all obtained from the same sample, sequenced in a study of blood T cells in healthy people across ages. A second roughly 6 to 12 cycle PCR used barcoded and J-beta primers. From the 5' RACE reads, TCRdb called clonotypes with MiXCR, one entry per CDR3 protein. In the table there are over 1,500,000 distinct CDR3 sequences, roughly 49% of which are singletons. The sample consisted of blood. The receptors derive from a woman in her 40s in good health.

This clonotype turned up a few times. This rearrangement joins TRBV6-5 to TRBJ1-1; TRBD1 agrees at 10 bases. The V gene end was trimmed by 5 bases and the J gene end by 10 bases; junction bases not matched to a gene: 10. Germline V gene data show CDR1 as MNHEY and CDR2 as SVGAGI. This CDR3 region has 14 residues. The CDR3 coding sequence is TGTGCCAGCAGTCTCGCCGGACAGGGGGGTTCAGCTTTCTTT. Amino acid sequence: CASSLAGQGGSAFF.

The V and J genes are TRBV2 and TRBJ1-5; TRBD1 aligns across 10 bases. CDR1 is SNHLY, CDR2 FYNNEI, per germline. The CDR3 loop spans 14 amino acids. The trim removed 7 bases at V and 4 bases at J, leaving 4 bases unmatched. The DNA for the CDR3 is TGTGCCAGCAAAATGGGACAGGGGAATCAGCCCCAGCATTTT. Translation: CASKMGQGNQPQHF.

The chain couples TRBV7-8 to TRBJ2-5; 10 bases align to TRBD2. The CDR3 spans 15 residues. CDR1 is SGHVS, CDR2 FQNEAQ, per germline. Losses at the gene ends were 6 bases for V and 3 bases for J; bases not matched to a gene: 7. CDR3 nucleotide sequence: TGTGCCAGCAGGTTCCTAGCGGGGGTAGAAGAGACCCAGTACTTC. Amino acid sequence: CASRFLAGVEETQYF.

This clonotype was detected only a few times. The chain couples TRBV25-1 to TRBJ2-1; D is perhaps TRBD2 (5 bases). CDR3 length: 14 residues. Germline V lookup: CDR1 MGHDK, CDR2 SYGVNS. V was trimmed by 5 bases and J by 7 bases, leaving 15 bases between them. The CDR3 DNA follows: TGTGCCAGCAGTCTTCGGGGTAAGAGAAATGAGCAGTTCTTC. Protein product: CASSLRGKRNEQFF.

This clonotype has only a few counts. This rearrangement joins TRBV20-1 to TRBJ2-7; D is unresolved. CDR1 DFQATT and CDR2 SNEGSKA come from the germline V gene (reference sequence). The CDR3 has 13 amino acids. V lost 6 bases to trimming and J lost 4 bases, with 16 bases between them. CDR3 DNA: TGCAGTGCCCCCAGGACCAGCAGGTACGAGCAGTACTTC. This encodes CSAPRTSRYEQYF.

This rearrangement joins TRBV10-3 to TRBJ2-1; 8 bases match TRBD2. Germline V gives CDR1 ENHRY, CDR2 SYGVKD. The CDR3 has 16 residues. J gave up 7 bases and V 0 bases, and 8 bases lay outside the gene matches. The CDR3 nucleotides are TGTGCCATCAGTGAGTCATGGCGGGGGGAAGTGAATGAGCAGTTCTTC. Translated: CAISESWRGEVNEQFF.

This clonotype was recorded a few times. V gene TRBV20-1 combines with J gene TRBJ2-4; either TRBD1 or TRBD2 may supply D (5 bases each). V gave up 1 base and J gave up 5 bases, with 12 bases separating them. The CDR3 is 14 residues long. Germline assignment: CDR1 DFQATT and CDR2 SNEGSKA (reference sequence). CDR3 loop: CSARAGQLQNIQYF. DNA of the CDR3: TGCAGTGCTAGAGCGGGGCAGCTCCAAAACATTCAGTACTTC.

This clonotype was recorded a few times. This CDR3 is CASRGATSGTSYEQYF. CDR3 in DNA: TGTGCCAGCAGGGGAGCGACTAGCGGGACCTCCTACGAGCAGTACTTC. The chain combines TRBV28 with TRBJ2-7; 11 bases agree with TRBD2. V was pared by 6 bases and J by 0 bases, with 7 bases of the junction left unmatched. In germline, CDR1 is MDHEN, CDR2 SYDVKM. CDR3 length equals 16 residues.